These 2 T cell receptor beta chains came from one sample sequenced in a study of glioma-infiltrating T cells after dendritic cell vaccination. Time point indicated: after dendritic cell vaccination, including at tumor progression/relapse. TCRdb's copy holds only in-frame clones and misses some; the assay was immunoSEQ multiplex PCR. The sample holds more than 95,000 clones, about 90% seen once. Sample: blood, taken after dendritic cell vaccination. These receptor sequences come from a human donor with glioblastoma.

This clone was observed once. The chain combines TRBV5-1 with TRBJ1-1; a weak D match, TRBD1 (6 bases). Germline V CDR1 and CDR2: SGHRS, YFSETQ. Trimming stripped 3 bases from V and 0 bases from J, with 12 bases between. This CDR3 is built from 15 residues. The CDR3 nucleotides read TGCGCCAGCAGCTCCGGACAGATCATGAACACTGAAGCTTTCTTT. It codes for CASSSGQIMNTEAFF.

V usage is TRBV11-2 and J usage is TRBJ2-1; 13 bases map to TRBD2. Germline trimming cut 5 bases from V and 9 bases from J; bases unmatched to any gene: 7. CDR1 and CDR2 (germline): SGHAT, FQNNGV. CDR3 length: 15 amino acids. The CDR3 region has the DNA TGTGCCAGCAGCCGTGGGACTAGCGGGGCGACTGAGCAGTTCTTC. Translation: CASSRGTSGATEQFF.